This entry describes one T cell receptor beta chain. Its target is not known. The CDR3 covers 13 residues. The junction had 9 bases not matched to a gene; V was cut back by 10 bases and J by 6 bases. CDR1 and CDR2 from the germline V gene are MNHNY and SVGAGI (reference sequence). Blood was sampled at baseline, cycle 4 day 1, and cycle 7 day 1. The data belong to a study of OX40 agonist ivuxolimab in advanced cancers. TCRdb's table, derived via immunoSEQ multiplex PCR, lists solely in-frame clones and lacks some. The table records under 55,000 clones, 70% to 90% of them present only once. The study's findings and limits: Partial responders dosed at 0.1-3.0 mg/kg displayed clonal expansion ranking among the lowest.

The sequencing used CD4+ or CD8+ T cells sorted from blood, collected in a trial of the OX40 agonist ivuxolimab. This receptor was identified in an adult with an advanced solid tumor such as melanoma, head and neck, liver or kidney cancer. This rearrangement joins TRBV6-6 to TRBJ1-5; 7 nucleotides match TRBD1. CDR3 region: CAMCHRGGQPQHF. DNA of the CDR3: TGTGCCATGTGTCACAGGGGTGGTCAGCCCCAGCATTTT.